The source of this T cell receptor beta chain is a study of blood T cell repertoires in COVID-19. About the research overall: Researchers got acute and convalescent COVID-19 samples from the United States, Italy and Spain.

From germline, CDR1 is SQVTM and CDR2 ANQGSEA. The CDR3 contains 12 residues. V lost 7 bases to trimming and J lost 5 bases, with 14 bases between them. The protocol was immunoSEQ multiplex PCR, while the TCRdb copy is restricted to in-frame clones and leaves out a portion. The sample holds almost 85,000 clones; 85% to 90% are singletons and the top ten take around 1.2%. The sequenced material came from PBMCs or T cells enriched from blood (not recorded which). The receptor comes from a woman aged 45-65 years with acute COVID-19. J is TRBJ2-5 and V is TRBV29-1; D is ambiguous. The CDR3 coding sequence is TGCAGCGGAGTACCCCTACTGGAGACCCAGTACTTC. It specifies CSGVPLLETQYF.